These T cell receptor beta chains were read from a single sample in a study of regulatory T cells in long-lasting Graves disease. MiXCR, applied by TCRdb to the multiplex PCR reads, yields one record per CDR3 protein. The sample lists 320,000 or so distinct CDR3 sequences, 15% to 20% occurring once. The sequencing used peripheral blood mononuclear cells (PBMCs), collected at new diagnosis, from a patient treated with antithyroid drugs. Source of these receptors: a female donor with Graves disease. CDR3s leave out the opening cysteine and the closing phenylalanine or tryptophan. A D gene is named only where the DNA matches it firmly.

length: 11; D: .; J: TRBJ2-7; V: TRBV28; CDR3: ASSLRPPYEQY
length: 13; D: TRBD2; J: TRBJ2-7; V: TRBV5-1; CDR3: ASRTSGVPGYEQY
length: 14; D: .; J: TRBJ2-3; V: TRBV27; CDR3: ASSLWGAESTDTQY
length: 14; D: .; J: TRBJ2-1; V: TRBV5-1; CDR3: ASSLALAGKDNEQF
length: 13; D: TRBD1; J: TRBJ1-1; V: TRBV6-1; CDR3: ASMSRDRGRTEAF
length: 13; D: TRBD2; J: TRBJ2-3; V: TRBV7-3; CDR3: ASSRTSAQGDTQY
length: 13; D: .; J: TRBJ1-3; V: TRBV12-3/TRBV12-4; CDR3: ASSRQVHSGNTIY
length: 11; D: .; J: TRBJ2-5; V: TRBV28; CDR3: ASSRHVQETQY
length: 13; D: .; J: TRBJ1-5; V: TRBV2; CDR3: ASSESGRRNQPQH
length: 12; D: .; J: TRBJ2-5; V: TRBV12-3/TRBV12-4; CDR3: ASSQLKDQETQY
length: 15; D: .; J: TRBJ1-5; V: TRBV19; CDR3: ASRIAPPRRTNQPQH
length: 12; D: .; J: TRBJ1-2; V: TRBV5-6; CDR3: ASDIQTANYGYT
length: 11; D: TRBD2; J: TRBJ2-1; V: TRBV20-1; CDR3: SATGGGPAEQF
length: 12; D: .; J: TRBJ2-7; V: TRBV2; CDR3: ASTPQTSSYEQY
length: 14; D: .; J: TRBJ2-1; V: TRBV3-1; CDR3: ASSQDRGGVYNEQF